These T cell receptor beta chains were read from a single sample in a study of cytomegalovirus exposure and HLA in healthy donors. Method: immunoSEQ multiplex PCR; TCRdb's copy keeps in-frame clones and lacks some. This table holds approximately 110,000 clones, roughly 66% found once. The sample comprised PBMCs. Every receptor here comes from a woman in her twenties or thirties in good health and CMV-seronegative. Each CDR3 is given with its conserved first and last residue. D genes are given only for firm matches. Not all rows give a size; the values are once, few, many and, for expanded clones, a class.

J gene | D gene | clone size | V gene | CDR3 protein | CDR3 DNA
TRBJ1-5 | - | once | TRBV6-1 | CASSVVVRSNQPQHF | TGTGCCAGCAGTGTGGTGGTGAGGAGCAATCAGCCCCAGCATTTT
TRBJ1-3 | - | - | TRBV18 | CASSPGGLSGNTIYF | TGTGCCAGCTCACCAGGAGGTTTATCTGGAAACACCATATATTTT
TRBJ1-4 | - | few | TRBV18 | CASSPGPPGELFF | TGTGCCAGCTCACCGGGTCCCCCGGGGGAACTGTTTTTT
TRBJ2-3 | - | - | TRBV5-8 | CASSLARAQYF | TGTGCCAGCAGCTTGGCCAGGGCGCAGTATTTT
TRBJ2-3 | TRBD2 | few | TRBV5-6 | CASSPDAGGIPDTQYF | TGTGCCAGCAGCCCTGATGCGGGAGGTATTCCAGATACGCAGTATTTT
TRBJ1-4 | TRBD1 | - | TRBV6-1 | CASSGDRNEKLFF | TGTGCCAGCAGTGGGGACAGAAATGAAAAACTGTTTTTT
TRBJ1-3 | - | - | TRBV9 | CASSVATGHTGNTIYF | TGTGCCAGCAGCGTAGCGACCGGACACACTGGAAACACCATATATTTT
TRBJ2-1 | TRBD2 | few | TRBV10-3 | CAISVDGRGEQFF | TGTGCCATCAGTGTGGACGGGAGGGGTGAGCAGTTCTTC
TRBJ2-7 | TRBD2 | - | TRBV15 | CATSREIGRVYEQYF | TGTGCCACCAGCAGAGAGATCGGGAGGGTCTACGAGCAGTACTTC
TRBJ2-2 | TRBD1 | - | TRBV5-1 | CASSLTGDPTGELFF | TGCGCCAGCAGCTTAACAGGGGACCCTACCGGGGAGCTGTTTTTT
TRBJ2-6 | - | - | TRBV7-3 | CASSLSSSGANVLTF | TGTGCCAGCAGCTTAAGTAGCTCTGGGGCCAACGTCCTGACTTTC
TRBJ1-1 | TRBD1 | - | TRBV11-2 | CASSGDRAMNTEAFF | TGTGCCAGCAGCGGGGACAGGGCTATGAACACTGAAGCTTTCTTT
TRBJ1-2 | TRBD1 | - | TRBV7-9 | CASSFDMGTGTYGYTF | TGTGCCAGCAGCTTTGACATGGGGACAGGGACCTATGGCTACACCTTC
TRBJ2-5 | TRBD1 | few | TRBV19 | CASSIPTGDGTQYF | TGTGCCAGTAGTATCCCGACAGGGGATGGGACCCAGTACTTC
TRBJ1-1 | TRBD1 | few | TRBV7-9 | CASSEGQGELTEAFF | TGTGCCAGCAGCGAAGGACAGGGAGAATTAACAGAAGCTTTCTTT
TRBJ2-1 | - | - | TRBV6-4 | CASSDSEVHEQFF | TGTGCCAGCAGTGACTCGGAGGTGCATGAGCAGTTCTTC
TRBJ1-5 | - | few | TRBV14 | CASSQTGNNQPQHF | TGTGCCAGCAGCCAAACAGGGAATAATCAGCCCCAGCATTTT
TRBJ2-1 | - | - | TRBV11-3 | CASSLGGHNEQFF | TGTGCCAGCAGCTTAGGGGGGCACAATGAGCAGTTCTTC
TRBJ1-2 | TRBD1 | - | TRBV7-6 | CASSPDTGAGYTF | TGTGCCAGCAGCCCCGACACAGGGGCGGGCTACACCTTC
TRBJ1-2 | TRBD1 | - | TRBV19 | CASSPGTGSGYTF | TGTGCCAGTAGTCCCGGGACAGGGAGCGGCTACACCTTC
TRBJ2-2 | TRBD2 | few | TRBV7-2 | CASRRESNTGELFF | TGTGCCAGCAGGCGGGAGTCGAACACCGGGGAGCTGTTTTTT
TRBJ2-7 | TRBD2 | - | TRBV10-3 | CAISESTSGDLEQYF | TGTGCCATCAGTGAGTCCACTAGCGGGGATTTAGAGCAGTACTTC
TRBJ1-1 | - | - | TRBV19 | CASNLDSLRDTEAFF | TGTGCCAGTAACCTGGACAGCCTCAGGGACACTGAAGCTTTCTTT
TRBJ2-3 | - | - | TRBV30 | CAWSVLPVDTQYF | TGTGCCTGGAGTGTCCTCCCGGTAGATACGCAGTATTTT
TRBJ2-7 | - | - | TRBV28 | CASSLPIVPYEQYF | TGTGCCAGCAGTTTACCCATTGTTCCATACGAGCAGTACTTC